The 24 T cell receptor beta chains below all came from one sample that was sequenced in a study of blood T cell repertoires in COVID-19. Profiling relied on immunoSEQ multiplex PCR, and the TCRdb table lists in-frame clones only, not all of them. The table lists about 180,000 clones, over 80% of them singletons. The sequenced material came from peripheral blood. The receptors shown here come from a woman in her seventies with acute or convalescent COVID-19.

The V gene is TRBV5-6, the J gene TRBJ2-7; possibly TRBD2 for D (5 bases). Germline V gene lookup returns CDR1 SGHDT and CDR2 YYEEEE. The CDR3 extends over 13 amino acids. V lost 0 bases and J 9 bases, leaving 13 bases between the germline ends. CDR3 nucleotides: TGTGCCAGCAGCTTGGACCGAGGGAGCGTGCAGTACTTC. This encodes CASSLDRGSVQYF.

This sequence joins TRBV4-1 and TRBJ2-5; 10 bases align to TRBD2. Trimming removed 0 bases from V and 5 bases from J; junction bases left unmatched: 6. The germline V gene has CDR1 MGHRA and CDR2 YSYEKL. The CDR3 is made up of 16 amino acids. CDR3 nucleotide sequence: TGCGCCAGCAGCCAAGAGGTAGCGGGGGGTTGGGAGACCCAGTACTTC. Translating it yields CASSQEVAGGWETQYF.

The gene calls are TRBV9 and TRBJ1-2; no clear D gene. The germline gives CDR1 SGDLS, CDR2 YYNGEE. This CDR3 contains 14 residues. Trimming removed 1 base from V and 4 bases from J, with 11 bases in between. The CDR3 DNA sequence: TGTGCCAGCAGCGTATCATCGTCGGGCTATGGCTACACCTTC. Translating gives CASSVSSSGYGYTF. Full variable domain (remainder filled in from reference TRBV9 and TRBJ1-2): DSGVTQTPKHLITATGQRVTLRCSPRSGDLSVYWYQQSLDQGLQFLIQYYNGEERAKGNILERFSAQQFPDLHSELNLSSLELGDSALYFCASSVSSSGYGYTFGSGTRLTVV.

The CDR3 sequence is CASSYDRVGYEQYF. CDR3 DNA: TGTGCCAGCAGCTACGACAGGGTGGGATACGAGCAGTACTTC. This rearrangement joins TRBV5-6 to TRBJ2-7, with 7 bases matching TRBD1. Germline V gene lookup returns CDR1 SGHDT and CDR2 YYEEEE. The CDR3 sequence is 14 residues long. The trim removed 3 bases at V and 4 bases at J, leaving 7 bases unmatched.

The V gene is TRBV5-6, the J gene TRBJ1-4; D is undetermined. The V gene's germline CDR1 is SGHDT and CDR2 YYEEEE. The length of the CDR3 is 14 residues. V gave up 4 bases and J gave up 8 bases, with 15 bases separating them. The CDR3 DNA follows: TGTGCCAGCAGCCCAAGACTCGGGAACGAAAAACTGTTTTTT. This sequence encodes CASSPRLGNEKLFF.

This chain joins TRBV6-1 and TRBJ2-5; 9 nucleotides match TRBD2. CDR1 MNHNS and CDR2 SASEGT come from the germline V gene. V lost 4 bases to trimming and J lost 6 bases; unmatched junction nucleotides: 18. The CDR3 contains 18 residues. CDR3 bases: TGTGCCAGCAGTGGGAATCTAATCAAAGCGGGGGGCCGGAAGACCCAGTACTTC. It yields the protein CASSGNLIKAGGRKTQYF.

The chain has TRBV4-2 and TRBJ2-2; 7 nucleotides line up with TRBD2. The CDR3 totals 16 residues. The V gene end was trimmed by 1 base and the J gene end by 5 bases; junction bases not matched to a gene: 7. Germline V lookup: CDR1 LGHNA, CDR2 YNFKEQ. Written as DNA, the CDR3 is TGTGCCAGCAGCCAAGGTTTGGGAGGGGAGACCGGGGAGCTGTTTTTT. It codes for CASSQGLGGETGELFF.

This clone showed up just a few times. The CDR3 reads CASSPPDLREKLFF. CDR3 nucleotides: TGTGCCAGCTCACCCCCGGACTTACGTGAAAAACTGTTTTTT. The chain couples TRBV18 to TRBJ1-4; D is undetermined. From germline, CDR1 is KGHSH and CDR2 LQKENI. The CDR3 runs 14 residues. V lost 3 bases to trimming and J lost 7 bases, with 12 bases between them.

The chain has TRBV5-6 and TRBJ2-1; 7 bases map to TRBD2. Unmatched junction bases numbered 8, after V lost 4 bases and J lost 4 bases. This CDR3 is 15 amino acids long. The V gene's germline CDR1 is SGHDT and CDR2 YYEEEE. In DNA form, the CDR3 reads TGTGCCAGCAGCCGAAGCGGGACTACTTACAATGAGCAGTTCTTC. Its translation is CASSRSGTTYNEQFF.

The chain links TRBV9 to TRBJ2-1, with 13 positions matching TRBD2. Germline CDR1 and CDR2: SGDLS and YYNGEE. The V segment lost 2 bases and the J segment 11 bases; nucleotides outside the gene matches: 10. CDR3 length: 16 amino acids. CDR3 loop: CASSVSSGLAGVKQFF. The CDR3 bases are TGTGCCAGCAGCGTTAGCTCCGGACTAGCGGGGGTCAAGCAGTTCTTC.

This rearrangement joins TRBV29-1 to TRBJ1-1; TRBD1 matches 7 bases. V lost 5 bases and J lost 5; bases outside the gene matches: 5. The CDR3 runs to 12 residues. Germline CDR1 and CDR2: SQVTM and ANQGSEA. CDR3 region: CSVSRGQTEAFF. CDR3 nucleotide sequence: TGCAGCGTTTCCAGGGGACAGACTGAAGCTTTCTTT.

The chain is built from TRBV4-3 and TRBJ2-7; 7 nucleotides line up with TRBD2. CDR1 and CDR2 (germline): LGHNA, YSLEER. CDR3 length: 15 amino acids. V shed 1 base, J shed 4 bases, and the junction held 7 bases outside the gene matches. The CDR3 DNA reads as TGCGCCAGCAGCCAAGTTTTATACGGGGGGTACGAGCAGTACTTC. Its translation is CASSQVLYGGYEQYF.

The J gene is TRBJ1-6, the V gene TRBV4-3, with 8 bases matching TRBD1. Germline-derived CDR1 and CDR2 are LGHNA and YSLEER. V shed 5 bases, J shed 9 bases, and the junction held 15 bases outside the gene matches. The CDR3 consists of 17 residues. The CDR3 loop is CASSSSYDRGLGSPLHF. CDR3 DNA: TGCGCCAGCAGCTCAAGTTACGACAGGGGTTTAGGTTCACCCCTCCACTTT.

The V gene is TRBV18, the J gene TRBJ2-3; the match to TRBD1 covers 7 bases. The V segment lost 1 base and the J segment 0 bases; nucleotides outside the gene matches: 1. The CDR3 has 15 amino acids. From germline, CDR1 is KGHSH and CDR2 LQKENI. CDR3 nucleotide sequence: TGTGCCAGCTCACCACAGGGGGCGAGCACAGATACGCAGTATTTT. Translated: CASSPQGASTDTQYF. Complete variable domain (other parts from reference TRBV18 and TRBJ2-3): NAGVMQNPRHLVRRRGQEARLRCSPMKGHSHVYWYRQLPEEGLKFMVYLQKENIIDESGMPKERFSAEFPKEGPSILRIQQVVRGDSAAYFCASSPQGASTDTQYFGPGTRLTVL.

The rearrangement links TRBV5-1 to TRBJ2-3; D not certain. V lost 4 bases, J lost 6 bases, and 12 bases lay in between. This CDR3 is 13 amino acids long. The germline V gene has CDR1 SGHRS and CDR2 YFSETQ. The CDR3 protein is CASSLPSRDTQYF. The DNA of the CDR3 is TGCGCCAGCAGCCTACCGAGCCGTGATACGCAGTATTTT.

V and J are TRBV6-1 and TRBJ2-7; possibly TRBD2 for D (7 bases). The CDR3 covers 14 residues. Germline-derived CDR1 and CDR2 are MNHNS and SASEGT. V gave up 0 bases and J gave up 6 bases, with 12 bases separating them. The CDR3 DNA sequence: TGTGCCAGCAGTGAAGCGCGGGGGCCAGTCGAGCAGTACTTC. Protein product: CASSEARGPVEQYF.

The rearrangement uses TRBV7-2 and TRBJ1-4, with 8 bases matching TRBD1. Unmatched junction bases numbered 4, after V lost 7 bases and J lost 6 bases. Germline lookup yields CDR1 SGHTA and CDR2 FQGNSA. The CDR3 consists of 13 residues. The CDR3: CASKTGADEKLFF. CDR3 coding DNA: TGTGCCAGCAAGACAGGGGCTGATGAAAAACTGTTTTTT.

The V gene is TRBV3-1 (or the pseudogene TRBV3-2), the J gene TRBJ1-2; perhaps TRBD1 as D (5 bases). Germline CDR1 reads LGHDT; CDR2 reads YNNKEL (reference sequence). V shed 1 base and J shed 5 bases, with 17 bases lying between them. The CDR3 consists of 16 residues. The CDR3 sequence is CASSQGGGVNWYGYTF. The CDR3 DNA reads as TGTGCCAGCAGCCAAGGCGGAGGGGTGAATTGGTATGGCTACACCTTC.

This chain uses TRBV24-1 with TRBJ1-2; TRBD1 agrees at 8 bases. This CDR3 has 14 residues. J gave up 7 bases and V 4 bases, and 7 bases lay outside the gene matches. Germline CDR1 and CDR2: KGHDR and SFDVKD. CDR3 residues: CATSDTGQESGYTF. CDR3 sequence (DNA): TGTGCCACCAGTGACACGGGACAGGAGAGTGGCTACACCTTC.

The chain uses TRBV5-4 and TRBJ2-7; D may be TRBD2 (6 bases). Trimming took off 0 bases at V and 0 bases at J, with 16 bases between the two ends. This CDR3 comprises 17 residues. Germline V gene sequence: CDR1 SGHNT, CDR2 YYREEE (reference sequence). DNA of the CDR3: TGTGCCAGCAGCTTGGACCCCGGGACTCAAAGCTCCTACGAGCAGTACTTC. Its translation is CASSLDPGTQSSYEQYF.

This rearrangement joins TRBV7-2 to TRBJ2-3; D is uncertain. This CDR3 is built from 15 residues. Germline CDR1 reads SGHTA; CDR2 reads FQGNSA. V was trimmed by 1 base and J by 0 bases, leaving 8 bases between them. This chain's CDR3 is CASSLDGRSTDTQYF. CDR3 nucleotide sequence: TGTGCCAGCAGCTTAGACGGCAGGAGCACAGATACGCAGTATTTT.

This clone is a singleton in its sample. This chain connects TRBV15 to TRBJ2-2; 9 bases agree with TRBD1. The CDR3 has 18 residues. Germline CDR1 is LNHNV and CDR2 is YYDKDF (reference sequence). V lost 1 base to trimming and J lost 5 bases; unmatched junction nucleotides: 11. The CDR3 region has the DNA TGTGCCACCAGCAGAGCCCTGGTAGGGACAGGGATTACCGGGGAGCTGTTTTTT. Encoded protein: CATSRALVGTGITGELFF.

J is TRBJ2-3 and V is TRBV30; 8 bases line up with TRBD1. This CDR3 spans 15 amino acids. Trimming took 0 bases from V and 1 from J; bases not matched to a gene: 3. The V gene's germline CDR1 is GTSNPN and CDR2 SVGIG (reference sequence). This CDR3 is CAWSVQGVGTDTQYF. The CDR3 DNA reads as TGTGCCTGGAGTGTACAGGGGGTGGGCACAGATACGCAGTATTTT.

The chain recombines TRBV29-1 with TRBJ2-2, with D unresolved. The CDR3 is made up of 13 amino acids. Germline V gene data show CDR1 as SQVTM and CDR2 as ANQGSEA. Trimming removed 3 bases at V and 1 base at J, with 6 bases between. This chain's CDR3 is CSVEPGNTGELFF. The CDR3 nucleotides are TGCAGCGTTGAGCCAGGGAACACCGGGGAGCTGTTTTTT.